This entry describes one T cell receptor beta chain. Its target is not known. The record originates from a study of Ad26.COV2.S vaccination and SARS-CoV-2 variants. Study-wide findings and caveats: The TCR breadth and depth analyses may have understated or missed part of the total T cell responses. It was vaccine recipients, not placebo recipients, who had the higher spike-specific TCR breadth. Once vaccination had occurred, spike-specific CD8+ and CD4+ T cell responses reportedly showed substantial breadth. Placebo recipients and vaccine recipients were similar in non-spike TCR breadth.

Unmatched junction bases numbered 8, after V lost 1 base and J lost 11 bases. CDR1 SGHAT and CDR2 FQNNGV come from the germline V gene. This CDR3 comprises 14 residues. Assay used: immunoSEQ multiplex PCR; TCRdb lists only in-frame clones, some missing. The sample lists 300,000 to 400,000 clones; roughly nine tenths were seen once. The TCR comes from a human donor who had recovered from COVID-19. The material was peripheral blood, obtained after recovery from COVID-19. The chain links TRBV11-2 to TRBJ2-5, with TRBD2 matching over 9 bases. CDR3 coding DNA: TGTGCCAGCAGCTTAGTAGCTAGCGGGGTTAGGCAGTACTTC. Amino acids: CASSLVASGVRQYF.